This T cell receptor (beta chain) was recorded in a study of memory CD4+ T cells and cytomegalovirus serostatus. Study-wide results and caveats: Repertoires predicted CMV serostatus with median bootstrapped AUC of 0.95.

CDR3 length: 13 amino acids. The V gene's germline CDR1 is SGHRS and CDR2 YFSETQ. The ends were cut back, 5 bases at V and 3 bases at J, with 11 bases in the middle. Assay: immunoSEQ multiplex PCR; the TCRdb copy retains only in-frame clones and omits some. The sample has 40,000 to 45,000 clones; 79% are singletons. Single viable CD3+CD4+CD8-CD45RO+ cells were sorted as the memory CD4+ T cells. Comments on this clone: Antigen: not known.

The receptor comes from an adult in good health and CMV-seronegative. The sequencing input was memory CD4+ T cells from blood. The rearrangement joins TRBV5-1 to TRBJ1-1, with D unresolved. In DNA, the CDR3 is TGCGCCAGCAGATTGAGAGCCGACACTGAAGCTTTCTTT. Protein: CASRLRADTEAFF.